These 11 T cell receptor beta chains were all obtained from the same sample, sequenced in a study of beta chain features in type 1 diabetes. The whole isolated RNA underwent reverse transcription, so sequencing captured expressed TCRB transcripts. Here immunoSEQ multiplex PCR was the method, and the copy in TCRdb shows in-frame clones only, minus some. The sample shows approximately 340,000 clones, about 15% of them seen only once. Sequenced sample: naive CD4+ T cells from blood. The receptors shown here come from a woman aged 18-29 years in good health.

The CDR3 is CSARPGGRTEAFF. As DNA, the CDR3 is TGCAGCGCTAGACCAGGGGGTAGGACTGAAGCTTTCTTT. The chain has TRBV29-1 and TRBJ1-1; TRBD1 matches at 7 bases. Germline loops: CDR1 SQVTM, CDR2 ANQGSEA. The CDR3 runs 13 residues. Trimming removed 7 bases from V and 5 bases from J; junction bases left unmatched: 10.

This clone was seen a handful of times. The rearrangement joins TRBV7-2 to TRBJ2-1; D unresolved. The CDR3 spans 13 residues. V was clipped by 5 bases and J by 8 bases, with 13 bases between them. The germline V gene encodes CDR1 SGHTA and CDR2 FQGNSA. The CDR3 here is CASSDPLVDEQFF. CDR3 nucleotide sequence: TGTGCCAGCAGCGATCCCCTAGTTGATGAGCAGTTCTTC. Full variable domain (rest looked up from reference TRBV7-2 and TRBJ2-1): GAGVSQSPSNKVTEKGKDVELRCDPISGHTALYWYRQSLGQGLEFLIYFQGNSAPDKSGLPSDRFSAERTGGSVSTLTIQRTQQEDSAVYLCASSDPLVDEQFFGPGTRLTVL.

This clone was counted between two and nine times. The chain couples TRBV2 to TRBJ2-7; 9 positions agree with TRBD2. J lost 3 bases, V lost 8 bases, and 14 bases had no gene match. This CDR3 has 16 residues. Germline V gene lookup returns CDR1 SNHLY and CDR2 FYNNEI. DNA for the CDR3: TGTGCCAGCCGCGGGAGGGCAGCCAAGGTCGGCTACGAGCAGTACTTC. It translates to CASRGRAAKVGYEQYF.

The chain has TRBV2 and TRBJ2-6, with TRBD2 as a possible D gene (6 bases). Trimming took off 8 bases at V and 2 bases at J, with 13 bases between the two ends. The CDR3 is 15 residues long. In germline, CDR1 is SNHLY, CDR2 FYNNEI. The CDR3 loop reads CASLWSGAGANVLTF. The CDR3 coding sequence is TGTGCCAGCCTCTGGTCGGGGGCTGGGGCCAACGTCCTGACTTTC.

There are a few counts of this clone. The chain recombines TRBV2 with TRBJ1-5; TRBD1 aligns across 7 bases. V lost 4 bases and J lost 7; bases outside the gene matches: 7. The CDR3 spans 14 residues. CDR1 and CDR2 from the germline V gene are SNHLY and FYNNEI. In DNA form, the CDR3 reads TGTGCCAGCAGTGGGACAGGCGCCGGGCAGCCCCAGCATTTT. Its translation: CASSGTGAGQPQHF.

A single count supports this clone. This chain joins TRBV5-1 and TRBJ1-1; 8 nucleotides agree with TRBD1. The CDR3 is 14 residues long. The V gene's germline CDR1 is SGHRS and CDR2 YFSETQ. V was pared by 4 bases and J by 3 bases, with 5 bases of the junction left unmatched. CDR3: CASSISQGDTEAFF. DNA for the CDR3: TGCGCCAGCAGCATCTCACAGGGGGACACTGAAGCTTTCTTT.

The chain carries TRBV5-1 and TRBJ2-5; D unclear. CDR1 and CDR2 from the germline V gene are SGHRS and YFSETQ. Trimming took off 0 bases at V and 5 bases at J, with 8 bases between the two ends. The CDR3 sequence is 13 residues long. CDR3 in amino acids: CASSLEARETQYF. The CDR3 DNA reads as TGCGCCAGCAGCTTGGAAGCGAGGGAGACCCAGTACTTC. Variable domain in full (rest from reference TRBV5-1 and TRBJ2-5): KAGVTQTPRYLIKTRGQQVTLSCSPISGHRSVSWYQQTPGQGLQFLFEYFSETQRNKGNFPGRFSGRQFSNSRSEMNVSTLELGDSALYLCASSLEARETQYFGPGTRLLVL.

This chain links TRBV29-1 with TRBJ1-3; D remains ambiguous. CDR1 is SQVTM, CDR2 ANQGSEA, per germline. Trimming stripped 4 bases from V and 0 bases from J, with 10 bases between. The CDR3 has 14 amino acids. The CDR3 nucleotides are TGCAGCGTTGGAGCGGGTTACTCTGGAAACACCATATATTTT. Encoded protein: CSVGAGYSGNTIYF.

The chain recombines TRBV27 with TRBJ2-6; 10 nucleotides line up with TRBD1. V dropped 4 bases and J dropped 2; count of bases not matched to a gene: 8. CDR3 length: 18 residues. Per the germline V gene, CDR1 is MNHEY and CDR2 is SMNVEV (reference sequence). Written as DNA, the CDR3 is TGTGCCAGCAGTTCCCGGACAGGGGGAGGGGCTGGGGCCAACGTCCTGACTTTC. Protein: CASSSRTGGGAGANVLTF. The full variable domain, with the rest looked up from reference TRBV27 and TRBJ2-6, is EAQVTQNPRYLITVTGKKLTVTCSQNMNHEYMSWYRQDPGLGLRQIYYSMNVEVTDKGDVPEGYKVSRKEKRNFPLILESPSPNQTSLYFCASSSRTGGGAGANVLTFGAGSRLTVL.

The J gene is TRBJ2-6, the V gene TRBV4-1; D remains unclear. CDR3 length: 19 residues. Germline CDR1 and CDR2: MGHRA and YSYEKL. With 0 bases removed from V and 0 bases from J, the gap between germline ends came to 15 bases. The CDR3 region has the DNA TGCGCCAGCAGCCAAGAGGGCACAACGGTTATCTCTGGGGCCAACGTCCTGACTTTC. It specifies CASSQEGTTVISGANVLTF.

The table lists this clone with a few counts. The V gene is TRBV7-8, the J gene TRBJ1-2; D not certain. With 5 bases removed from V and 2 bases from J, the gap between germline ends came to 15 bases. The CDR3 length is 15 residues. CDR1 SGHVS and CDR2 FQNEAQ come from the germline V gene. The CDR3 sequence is CASSRRVLVNYGYTF. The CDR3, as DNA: TGTGCCAGCAGCCGGAGGGTCTTAGTAAACTATGGCTACACCTTC.